The rows below give T cell receptor beta chains drawn from one sample of a study of T cell repertoires in ileal Crohn's disease. Only in-frame clones appear in the TCRdb table, and some are missing; sequencing was by immunoSEQ multiplex PCR. The sample has around 6,000 clones; about 85% are singletons. Sequencing input: ileal tissue. These receptors were taken from an adult with Crohn's disease. Each CDR3 is given with its conserved first and last residue. Fields, in order: D gene, clone size, V gene, J gene, CDR3 DNA, CDR3 protein. The D gene is left open where the match is weak. Clone sizes are given selectively: once, few, many, or a class where the clone is expanded.

d_gene: TRBD2; abundance: -; v_gene: TRBV11-3; j_gene: TRBJ2-1; CDR3nt: TGTGCCAGCCAGGGACTAGCGGGAGTTAGTGAGCAGTTCTTC; CDR3aa: CASQGLAGVSEQFF
d_gene: TRBD1; abundance: once; v_gene: TRBV19; j_gene: TRBJ1-2; CDR3nt: TGTGCCAGTATTCCCGGACAGGCGGGTTATGGCTACACCTTC; CDR3aa: CASIPGQAGYGYTF
d_gene: TRBD2; abundance: -; v_gene: TRBV7-6; j_gene: TRBJ2-3; CDR3nt: TGTGCCAGCAGCTTTTCTCTAGCGGGAGGGGGCGATACGCAGTATTTT; CDR3aa: CASSFSLAGGGDTQYF
d_gene: TRBD1; abundance: -; v_gene: TRBV7-9; j_gene: TRBJ1-4; CDR3nt: TGTGCCAGCAGACCAGGGACAGGTACTAATGAAAAACTGTTTTTT; CDR3aa: CASRPGTGTNEKLFF
d_gene: TRBD1; abundance: medium-sized; v_gene: TRBV27; j_gene: TRBJ2-6; CDR3nt: TGTGCCAGCAGCTCTCAGGGGGCTGGGGCCAACGTCCTGACTTTC; CDR3aa: CASSSQGAGANVLTF
d_gene: -; abundance: once; v_gene: TRBV6-1; j_gene: TRBJ2-3; CDR3nt: TGTGCCAGCAGAACCAGGGGTTTGAGCACAGATACGCAGTATTTT; CDR3aa: CASRTRGLSTDTQYF
d_gene: -; abundance: -; v_gene: TRBV7-3; j_gene: TRBJ2-1; CDR3nt: TGTGCCAGCAGCTTAACCGGGAATGAGCAGTTCTTC; CDR3aa: CASSLTGNEQFF
d_gene: -; abundance: -; v_gene: TRBV6-5; j_gene: TRBJ1-2; CDR3nt: TGTGCCAGCAGCCCCCGACAGGCAAACTATGGCTACACCTTC; CDR3aa: CASSPRQANYGYTF
d_gene: -; abundance: -; v_gene: TRBV6-1; j_gene: TRBJ2-7; CDR3nt: TGTGCCAGCAGTGAAGAAGAGACAGGCCCATACGAGCAGTACTTC; CDR3aa: CASSEEETGPYEQYF
d_gene: -; abundance: few; v_gene: TRBV7-2; j_gene: TRBJ1-2; CDR3nt: TGTGCCAGCAGCTTAGCGCAGGGCGATGGCTACACCTTC; CDR3aa: CASSLAQGDGYTF
d_gene: -; abundance: once; v_gene: TRBV4-1; j_gene: TRBJ1-3; CDR3nt: TGCGCCAGCAGCCCCCCCGGAGAGGGGGAGTCGTCTGGAAACACCATATATTTT; CDR3aa: CASSPPGEGESSGNTIYF
d_gene: -; abundance: once; v_gene: TRBV6-5; j_gene: TRBJ1-2; CDR3nt: TGTGCCAGCAGTCCCTTCGACAGAGGCGGCTACACCTTC; CDR3aa: CASSPFDRGGYTF
d_gene: TRBD1; abundance: -; v_gene: TRBV27; j_gene: TRBJ1-1; CDR3nt: TGTGCCAGCAGTGACACCGGGACAGGGATAGGCACTGAAGCTTTCTTT; CDR3aa: CASSDTGTGIGTEAFF
d_gene: TRBD2; abundance: few; v_gene: TRBV4-2; j_gene: TRBJ2-1; CDR3nt: TGTGCCAGCAGCCAACCCACCGGGATACAACGGAGCGGGGGGGAGCAGTTCTTC; CDR3aa: CASSQPTGIQRSGGEQFF
d_gene: -; abundance: once; v_gene: TRBV18; j_gene: TRBJ1-5; CDR3nt: TGTGCCAGCTCAATCGACTCTCGAACCAATCAGCCCCAGCATTTT; CDR3aa: CASSIDSRTNQPQHF
d_gene: -; abundance: -; v_gene: TRBV2; j_gene: TRBJ2-7; CDR3nt: TGTGCCACCACGGACTCGAGCTCCTACGAGCAGTACTTC; CDR3aa: CATTDSSSYEQYF
d_gene: TRBD2; abundance: -; v_gene: TRBV2; j_gene: TRBJ2-1; CDR3nt: TGTGCCAGCAAGTTCGAGCGGGAGGGCCGAAATGAGCAGTTCTTC; CDR3aa: CASKFEREGRNEQFF
d_gene: TRBD1; abundance: -; v_gene: TRBV29-1; j_gene: TRBJ1-2; CDR3nt: TGCAGCGTTGGGACGGGACAGGGGAACGGCTACACCTTC; CDR3aa: CSVGTGQGNGYTF
d_gene: -; abundance: -; v_gene: TRBV27; j_gene: TRBJ1-5; CDR3nt: TGTGCCAGCAGTTTGTGGCAGGGATATCAGCCCCAGCATTTT; CDR3aa: CASSLWQGYQPQHF
d_gene: -; abundance: -; v_gene: TRBV9; j_gene: TRBJ1-1; CDR3nt: TGTGCCAGCAGCGCCACAGGGACCAACACTGAAGCTTTCTTT; CDR3aa: CASSATGTNTEAFF
d_gene: TRBD2; abundance: -; v_gene: TRBV11-3; j_gene: TRBJ2-3; CDR3nt: TGTGCCAGCAGCCCTAGCGGGCTAACGTTCACAGATACGCAGTATTTT; CDR3aa: CASSPSGLTFTDTQYF
d_gene: TRBD1; abundance: -; v_gene: TRBV18; j_gene: TRBJ1-3; CDR3nt: TGTGCCAGCTCCCCGGGACAGAATTTTGTAAACACCATATATTTT; CDR3aa: CASSPGQNFVNTIYF
d_gene: -; abundance: medium-sized; v_gene: TRBV7-9; j_gene: TRBJ2-2; CDR3nt: TGTGCCAGCCAGACAGTGATGAACACCGGGGAGCTGTTTTTT; CDR3aa: CASQTVMNTGELFF
d_gene: -; abundance: -; v_gene: TRBV28; j_gene: TRBJ1-1; CDR3nt: TGTGCCAGCAGTTCCACCGGGAACACTGAAGCTTTCTTT; CDR3aa: CASSSTGNTEAFF
d_gene: -; abundance: -; v_gene: TRBV11-2; j_gene: TRBJ1-2; CDR3nt: TGTGCCAGCAGCCCTCGGGGAGGGTTGGGCTACACCTTC; CDR3aa: CASSPRGGLGYTF
d_gene: -; abundance: -; v_gene: TRBV29-1; j_gene: TRBJ1-2; CDR3nt: TGCAGCGGGAGTGGAGCTAACTATGGCTACACCTTC; CDR3aa: CSGSGANYGYTF
d_gene: -; abundance: few; v_gene: TRBV29-1; j_gene: TRBJ1-1; CDR3nt: TGCAGCGTGGAGCGGCTTTTGGGGAACACTGAAGCTTTCTTT; CDR3aa: CSVERLLGNTEAFF
d_gene: -; abundance: -; v_gene: TRBV5-6; j_gene: TRBJ2-5; CDR3nt: TGTGCCAGCAGCTTGATCGTCCAAGAGACCCAGTACTTC; CDR3aa: CASSLIVQETQYF
d_gene: TRBD2; abundance: -; v_gene: TRBV4-3; j_gene: TRBJ2-7; CDR3nt: TGCGCCAGCAGCCCCACGACTAGCGGAGAGCAGTACTTC; CDR3aa: CASSPTTSGEQYF
d_gene: TRBD1; abundance: -; v_gene: TRBV4-3; j_gene: TRBJ2-7; CDR3nt: TGCGCCAGCAGCCAAGCGACAGGGGGCTACGAGCAGTACTTC; CDR3aa: CASSQATGGYEQYF
d_gene: TRBD1; abundance: once; v_gene: TRBV10-1; j_gene: TRBJ2-7; CDR3nt: TGCGCCAGCAGTGAGACCGGGACAGGGAAGGTGTACTTC; CDR3aa: CASSETGTGKVYF
d_gene: TRBD1; abundance: -; v_gene: TRBV5-1; j_gene: TRBJ1-1; CDR3nt: TGCGCCAGCAGCGTGGGACAGGGGGCGACTGAAGCTTTCTTT; CDR3aa: CASSVGQGATEAFF
d_gene: TRBD1; abundance: once; v_gene: TRBV7-2; j_gene: TRBJ1-4; CDR3nt: TGTGCCAGCAGCCTCAGACAGGGTGTTGAAAAACTGTTTTTT; CDR3aa: CASSLRQGVEKLFF
d_gene: TRBD1; abundance: -; v_gene: TRBV5-1; j_gene: TRBJ2-5; CDR3nt: TGCGCCAGCAGCGGACAGGGGGTCGGGGAGACCCAGTACTTC; CDR3aa: CASSGQGVGETQYF
d_gene: TRBD2; abundance: -; v_gene: TRBV7-8; j_gene: TRBJ2-7; CDR3nt: TGTGCCAGCAGCTTAGGTCGGCGGGAGGGCCCCTACGAGCAGTACTTC; CDR3aa: CASSLGRREGPYEQYF
d_gene: TRBD2; abundance: few; v_gene: TRBV5-1; j_gene: TRBJ2-1; CDR3nt: TGCGCCAGCAGCTTTGCTAGCGGCGACAATGAGCAGTTCTTC; CDR3aa: CASSFASGDNEQFF
d_gene: -; abundance: -; v_gene: TRBV27; j_gene: TRBJ1-4; CDR3nt: TGTGCCAGCAGTTTCCGGGGGAGTGGGGAAAAACTGTTTTTT; CDR3aa: CASSFRGSGEKLFF
d_gene: TRBD1; abundance: -; v_gene: TRBV2; j_gene: TRBJ2-2; CDR3nt: TGTGCCAGCAGGGACAGGGCGAACACCGGGGAGCTGTTTTTT; CDR3aa: CASRDRANTGELFF
d_gene: TRBD1; abundance: -; v_gene: TRBV25-1; j_gene: TRBJ2-2; CDR3nt: TGTGCCAGCAGTCCCGACAGGGCTAACACCGGGGAGCTGTTTTTT; CDR3aa: CASSPDRANTGELFF
d_gene: -; abundance: -; v_gene: TRBV10-2; j_gene: TRBJ2-1; CDR3nt: TGCGCCAGCAGTGTTGGCCTCCTCGCCTACAATGAGCAGTTCTTC; CDR3aa: CASSVGLLAYNEQFF
d_gene: TRBD1; abundance: few; v_gene: TRBV6-1; j_gene: TRBJ1-1; CDR3nt: TGTGCCAGCAGTGAAACCAGACAGGGGAAAGCTTTCTTT; CDR3aa: CASSETRQGKAFF
d_gene: TRBD2; abundance: once; v_gene: TRBV2; j_gene: TRBJ2-5; CDR3nt: TGTGCCAGCAGAGCGGGAACGTTTGGGGAGACCCAGTACTTC; CDR3aa: CASRAGTFGETQYF
d_gene: TRBD2; abundance: -; v_gene: TRBV7-2; j_gene: TRBJ2-3; CDR3nt: TGTGCCAGCAGCTTAAAGGGACTAGCGCCTGATACGCAGTATTTT; CDR3aa: CASSLKGLAPDTQYF
d_gene: -; abundance: few; v_gene: TRBV7-2; j_gene: TRBJ2-7; CDR3nt: TGTGCCAGCGGTTTTGGGACAATGTTTTACGAGCAGTACTTC; CDR3aa: CASGFGTMFYEQYF
d_gene: -; abundance: -; v_gene: TRBV27; j_gene: TRBJ1-5; CDR3nt: TGTGCCAGCAGTTTGCGGGGGAGCAATCAGCCCCAGCATTTT; CDR3aa: CASSLRGSNQPQHF
d_gene: -; abundance: -; v_gene: TRBV30; j_gene: TRBJ2-2; CDR3nt: TGTGCCTGGAGTCCGACCGGGGAGCTGTTTTTT; CDR3aa: CAWSPTGELFF
d_gene: -; abundance: -; v_gene: TRBV6-5; j_gene: TRBJ2-5; CDR3nt: TGTGCCAGCAGCCCCGTCCGGGTGGAGACCCAGTACTTC; CDR3aa: CASSPVRVETQYF
d_gene: -; abundance: -; v_gene: TRBV7-8; j_gene: TRBJ2-7; CDR3nt: TGTGCCAGCAGCCCGACAGTATCCTACGAGCAGTACTTC; CDR3aa: CASSPTVSYEQYF
d_gene: -; abundance: -; v_gene: TRBV7-6; j_gene: TRBJ1-5; CDR3nt: TGTGCCAGCAGCCTCGACAATAATCAGCCCCAGCATTTT; CDR3aa: CASSLDNNQPQHF
d_gene: -; abundance: -; v_gene: TRBV19; j_gene: TRBJ1-1; CDR3nt: TGTGCCAGTACTGGACAGTTACAGAACACTGAAGCTTTCTTT; CDR3aa: CASTGQLQNTEAFF
d_gene: -; abundance: -; v_gene: TRBV4-3; j_gene: TRBJ1-2; CDR3nt: TGCGCCAGCAGCCAAGATGGGTACGGGAACTATGGCTACACCTTC; CDR3aa: CASSQDGYGNYGYTF
d_gene: -; abundance: -; v_gene: TRBV7-9; j_gene: TRBJ2-7; CDR3nt: TGTGCCAGCAGCCCCCGGGACATTCACTACGAGCAGTACTTC; CDR3aa: CASSPRDIHYEQYF
d_gene: -; abundance: -; v_gene: TRBV2; j_gene: TRBJ2-1; CDR3nt: TGTGCCAGCAGTGGGGCCTTCCTCTCCTACAATGAGCAGTTCTTC; CDR3aa: CASSGAFLSYNEQFF
d_gene: -; abundance: -; v_gene: TRBV28; j_gene: TRBJ1-2; CDR3nt: TGTGCCAGCAGGTCCCAAGGAGACTATGGCTACACCTTC; CDR3aa: CASRSQGDYGYTF
d_gene: -; abundance: -; v_gene: TRBV9; j_gene: TRBJ1-3; CDR3nt: TGTGCCAGCAGCGTAGATCGGGGGGCTTGGAACACCATATATTTT; CDR3aa: CASSVDRGAWNTIYF